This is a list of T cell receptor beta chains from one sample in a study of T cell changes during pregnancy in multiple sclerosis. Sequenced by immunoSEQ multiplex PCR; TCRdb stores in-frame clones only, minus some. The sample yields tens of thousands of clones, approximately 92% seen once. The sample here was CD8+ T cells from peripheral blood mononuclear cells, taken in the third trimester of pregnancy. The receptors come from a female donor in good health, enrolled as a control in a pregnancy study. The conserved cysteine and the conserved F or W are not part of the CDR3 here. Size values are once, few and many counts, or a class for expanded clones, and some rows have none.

CDR3aa: ASSLVDTEAF; j_gene: TRBJ1-1; abundance: NA; v_gene: TRBV13
CDR3aa: ASSLSPTSGGLYNEQF; j_gene: TRBJ2-1; abundance: NA; v_gene: TRBV7-6
CDR3aa: ASSYDSQETQY; j_gene: TRBJ2-5; abundance: NA; v_gene: TRBV7-9
CDR3aa: ASSLRTAYEQY; j_gene: TRBJ2-7; abundance: NA; v_gene: TRBV5-1
CDR3aa: ASSSSIIFSGTGMYGYT; j_gene: TRBJ1-2; abundance: NA; v_gene: TRBV5-4
CDR3aa: ASSQELVDGGRYEQY; j_gene: TRBJ2-7; abundance: medium-sized; v_gene: TRBV4-2
CDR3aa: ASSFYSGETGELF; j_gene: TRBJ2-2; abundance: NA; v_gene: TRBV6-4
CDR3aa: AWSIIWDRENYGYT; j_gene: TRBJ1-2; abundance: NA; v_gene: TRBV30
CDR3aa: ASSFDRQETQY; j_gene: TRBJ2-5; abundance: NA; v_gene: TRBV2
CDR3aa: ASRSTGPEAF; j_gene: TRBJ1-1; abundance: NA; v_gene: TRBV27
CDR3aa: ASSEWGEGETQY; j_gene: TRBJ2-5; abundance: NA; v_gene: TRBV2
CDR3aa: ASSSIPQEDNSPLH; j_gene: TRBJ1-6; abundance: NA; v_gene: TRBV27
CDR3aa: ASTGGGPNTEAF; j_gene: TRBJ1-1; abundance: few; v_gene: TRBV19
CDR3aa: AWSGAGEAF; j_gene: TRBJ1-1; abundance: NA; v_gene: TRBV30
CDR3aa: ATKTGGHNSPLH; j_gene: TRBJ1-6; abundance: once; v_gene: TRBV27
CDR3aa: ASSPAGAWTGELF; j_gene: TRBJ2-2; abundance: NA; v_gene: TRBV7-3
CDR3aa: ATSRGTGQHEQY; j_gene: TRBJ2-7; abundance: NA; v_gene: TRBV15
CDR3aa: ASSQDRGGTEAF; j_gene: TRBJ1-1; abundance: few; v_gene: TRBV4-2
CDR3aa: ASSYGANQPQH; j_gene: TRBJ1-5; abundance: few; v_gene: TRBV6-5
CDR3aa: ASSLKRGTTDTQY; j_gene: TRBJ2-3; abundance: NA; v_gene: TRBV27
CDR3aa: ASSPSVDRDPLTQY; j_gene: TRBJ2-3; abundance: once; v_gene: TRBV9
CDR3aa: ATKSGGGVQETQY; j_gene: TRBJ2-5; abundance: NA; v_gene: TRBV27
CDR3aa: ASSLAGTALYNEQF; j_gene: TRBJ2-1; abundance: NA; v_gene: TRBV11-1
CDR3aa: ATTGPHYEQY; j_gene: TRBJ2-7; abundance: NA; v_gene: TRBV19
CDR3aa: ASSFAGRGNQPQH; j_gene: TRBJ1-5; abundance: NA; v_gene: TRBV5-6
CDR3aa: ASSLGPQGGVEQY; j_gene: TRBJ2-7; abundance: NA; v_gene: TRBV13
CDR3aa: ASSLDRGGYT; j_gene: TRBJ1-2; abundance: NA; v_gene: TRBV7-9
CDR3aa: ASSPGGGLYRNTEAF; j_gene: TRBJ1-1; abundance: NA; v_gene: TRBV5-1
CDR3aa: ASSRTGQGARTEAF; j_gene: TRBJ1-1; abundance: NA; v_gene: TRBV4-1
CDR3aa: AWRMGAGREQY; j_gene: TRBJ2-7; abundance: NA; v_gene: TRBV30
CDR3aa: ASGDRGHPAQH; j_gene: TRBJ1-5; abundance: NA; v_gene: TRBV19
CDR3aa: SAYIATGPRYNEQF; j_gene: TRBJ2-1; abundance: NA; v_gene: TRBV29-1
CDR3aa: ASSFSGGELTYEQY; j_gene: TRBJ2-7; abundance: NA; v_gene: TRBV5-6
CDR3aa: ASSPVTGELF; j_gene: TRBJ2-2; abundance: NA; v_gene: TRBV19
CDR3aa: ASSPRYRGKARETQY; j_gene: TRBJ2-5; abundance: once; v_gene: TRBV7-6
CDR3aa: ASSSNSNYGYT; j_gene: TRBJ1-2; abundance: NA; v_gene: TRBV11-2
CDR3aa: ASSPRQGPNTGELF; j_gene: TRBJ2-2; abundance: NA; v_gene: TRBV7-9
CDR3aa: ASSISGGPSSYNEQF; j_gene: TRBJ2-1; abundance: NA; v_gene: TRBV19
CDR3aa: ASSLGGLAGGNEQF; j_gene: TRBJ2-1; abundance: NA; v_gene: TRBV7-2
CDR3aa: SVEDRDRGSYEQY; j_gene: TRBJ2-7; abundance: NA; v_gene: TRBV29-1
CDR3aa: ASSVGAGVRNEQF; j_gene: TRBJ2-1; abundance: NA; v_gene: TRBV9
CDR3aa: AWSVLGGPGNTIY; j_gene: TRBJ1-3; abundance: NA; v_gene: TRBV30
CDR3aa: ASSSYREQPSSSYNSPLH; j_gene: TRBJ1-6; abundance: NA; v_gene: TRBV7-8
CDR3aa: ASSLGWPGNRAEAF; j_gene: TRBJ1-1; abundance: NA; v_gene: TRBV7-8
CDR3aa: ATTRGNTEAF; j_gene: TRBJ1-1; abundance: NA; v_gene: TRBV19
CDR3aa: ASNRGGASGGTDTQY; j_gene: TRBJ2-3; abundance: NA; v_gene: TRBV4-1
CDR3aa: ASSSPLYNEQF; j_gene: TRBJ2-1; abundance: NA; v_gene: TRBV18
CDR3aa: ASSYVAEGYNEQF; j_gene: TRBJ2-1; abundance: once; v_gene: TRBV6-5
CDR3aa: AWSVRGTGYYEQY; j_gene: TRBJ2-7; abundance: NA; v_gene: TRBV30
CDR3aa: ASSPVENTEAF; j_gene: TRBJ1-1; abundance: NA; v_gene: TRBV7-9
CDR3aa: ASSAGATEAF; j_gene: TRBJ1-1; abundance: NA; v_gene: TRBV9
CDR3aa: ASSPKGGTEAF; j_gene: TRBJ1-1; abundance: once; v_gene: TRBV19
CDR3aa: ASRLAGGSTDTQY; j_gene: TRBJ2-3; abundance: NA; v_gene: TRBV5-1
CDR3aa: ASSLLATDTQY; j_gene: TRBJ2-3; abundance: NA; v_gene: TRBV27
CDR3aa: ASSLGTGGEQF; j_gene: TRBJ2-1; abundance: NA; v_gene: TRBV7-9
CDR3aa: ASSQAPLPLAEETQY; j_gene: TRBJ2-5; abundance: NA; v_gene: TRBV4-2
CDR3aa: ASSFSSSPTDTQY; j_gene: TRBJ2-3; abundance: NA; v_gene: TRBV2
CDR3aa: ASSERLGSGGQAYNEQF; j_gene: TRBJ2-1; abundance: NA; v_gene: TRBV6-1